These T cell receptor beta chains were read from a single sample in a study of early T cells in non-severe SARS-CoV-2 infection. Via MiXCR, TCRdb re-called the 5' RACE reads, giving one row per CDR3 protein. This table holds some 59,000 distinct CDR3 sequences, under 11% found once. The sample taken for sequencing was whole blood. These receptors were obtained from an adult who was a healthcare worker with PCR-confirmed SARS-CoV-2 infection or an uninfected control (not recorded which). Both conserved end residues are part of each CDR3. The D gene is left open where the match is weak. The size field is filled for only some rows; it gives once, few, many or a size class.

CDR3 DNA: TGCAGTGCTAGTAGTCGGTACAATGAGCAGTTCTTC; CDR3 protein: CSASSRYNEQFF; V gene: TRBV20-1; D gene: NA; J gene: TRBJ2-1; clone size: once
CDR3 DNA: TGTGCCAGCAGCTTCTCAGGGGGGACTGAAGCTTTCTTT; CDR3 protein: CASSFSGGTEAFF; V gene: TRBV11-3; D gene: TRBD1; J gene: TRBJ1-1; clone size: NA
CDR3 DNA: TGTGCCAGCAGCTTAGCCCCCCTAGAAACCGGAAGGGTGAACACTGAAGCTTTCTTT; CDR3 protein: CASSLAPLETGRVNTEAFF; V gene: TRBV7-2; D gene: NA; J gene: TRBJ1-1; clone size: many
CDR3 DNA: TGCGCCAGCAGCTTGTCCTTATCCGATACGCAGTATTTT; CDR3 protein: CASSLSLSDTQYF; V gene: TRBV5-1; D gene: NA; J gene: TRBJ2-3; clone size: few
CDR3 DNA: TGCGCCAGCAGCTTGAGAGGGGAAGAGACCCAGTACTTC; CDR3 protein: CASSLRGEETQYF; V gene: TRBV5-1; D gene: NA; J gene: TRBJ2-5; clone size: many
CDR3 DNA: TGTGCCACTTCTAGCGGGAGGGCCGTAAGCTCCTACAATGAGCAGTTCTTC; CDR3 protein: CATSSGRAVSSYNEQFF; V gene: TRBV10-3; D gene: TRBD2; J gene: TRBJ2-1; clone size: many
CDR3 DNA: TGTGCCAGCAGCGAAACAGTACACGGGGAGCTGTTTTTT; CDR3 protein: CASSETVHGELFF; V gene: TRBV9; D gene: NA; J gene: TRBJ2-2; clone size: few
CDR3 DNA: TGTGCCAGCAAGAAGGTAGCGGGAGGCTCCTCTCACAATGAGCAGTTCTTC; CDR3 protein: CASKKVAGGSSHNEQFF; V gene: TRBV6-4; D gene: TRBD2; J gene: TRBJ2-1; clone size: many
CDR3 DNA: TGTGCCAGCAGCTTATATCAGGGGAACTATGGCTACACCTTC; CDR3 protein: CASSLYQGNYGYTF; V gene: TRBV7-2; D gene: NA; J gene: TRBJ1-2; clone size: many
CDR3 DNA: TGTGCCAGCAGCCAATACCCGGCGGGCAAAAGGGTTTTT; CDR3 protein: CASSQYPAGKRVF; V gene: TRBV3-1; D gene: NA; J gene: TRBJ1-1; clone size: few
CDR3 DNA: TGCGCCAGCAGCCAAGAAGGAACCGTAACCAATGAGCAGTTCTTC; CDR3 protein: CASSQEGTVTNEQFF; V gene: TRBV4-3; D gene: NA; J gene: TRBJ2-1; clone size: NA
CDR3 DNA: TGTGCCAGCAGCTTGTCAGGACAGGGAGGAGAAGAGACCCAGTACTTC; CDR3 protein: CASSLSGQGGEETQYF; V gene: TRBV5-5; D gene: TRBD1; J gene: TRBJ2-5; clone size: NA
CDR3 DNA: TGCGCCAGCAGCTTGTCCGGGGGCGGCGTCGGGGAGCTGTTTTTT; CDR3 protein: CASSLSGGGVGELFF; V gene: TRBV5-1; D gene: NA; J gene: TRBJ2-2; clone size: many
CDR3 DNA: TGTGCCAGCTCACTCAGCGATGGTAACACCGGGGAGCTGTTTTTT; CDR3 protein: CASSLSDGNTGELFF; V gene: TRBV6-2/TRBV6-3; D gene: NA; J gene: TRBJ2-2; clone size: many